This TCR beta chain comes out of a study of cytomegalovirus exposure and HLA in healthy donors. Concerning this clone: Its antigen is still unknown.

General study findings and limits: Earlier analysis yielded a pattern in which most TCR beta V segments were productive about 87% or about 30% of the time.

Primers for the PCR totalled 60 Vbeta and 13 Jbeta. The assay was immunoSEQ multiplex PCR, and TCRdb's table has in-frame clones only and misses some. The sample carries about 160,000 clones, roughly 83% recorded once. The TCR sequence derives from a woman aged 18-29 years in good health and CMV-seronegative. Input material: PBMCs.

The CDR3 nucleotides read TGTGCCAGTAGTTCCACAGGACAGGGGAGGACTGAAGCTTTCTTT. As protein: CASSSTGQGRTEAFF. The chain employs TRBV19 and TRBJ1-1; 9 bases match TRBD1. Germline V gene data show CDR1 as LNHDA and CDR2 as SQIVND (reference sequence). V dropped 5 bases and J dropped 5; count of bases not matched to a gene: 9. There are 15 residues in the CDR3.